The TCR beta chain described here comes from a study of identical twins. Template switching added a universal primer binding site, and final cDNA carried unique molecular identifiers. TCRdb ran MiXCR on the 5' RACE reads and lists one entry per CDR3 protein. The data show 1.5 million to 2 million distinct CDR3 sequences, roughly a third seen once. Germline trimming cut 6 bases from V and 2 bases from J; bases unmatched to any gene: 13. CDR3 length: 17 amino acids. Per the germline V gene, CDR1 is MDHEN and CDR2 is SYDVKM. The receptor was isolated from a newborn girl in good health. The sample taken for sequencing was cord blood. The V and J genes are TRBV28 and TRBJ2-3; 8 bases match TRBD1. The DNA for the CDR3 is TGTGCCAGCAGATATAAAGTTTTGACAGGGGTCACAGATACGCAGTATTTT. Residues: CASRYKVLTGVTDTQYF.